What follows are 2 T cell receptor beta chains derived from one specimen sequenced in a study of glioma-infiltrating T cells after dendritic cell vaccination. Clones were sequenced by immunoSEQ multiplex PCR, and TCRdb holds only the in-frame ones, with some missing. The sample holds about 73,000 clones, over 75% seen once. This specimen consisted of blood, obtained before dendritic cell vaccination. These receptors all stem from a human donor with glioblastoma.

The rearrangement uses TRBV13 and TRBJ2-1; TRBD2 matches 8 bases. The J segment lost 10 bases and the V segment lost 4 bases, leaving 18 bases of the junction unmatched. The CDR3 covers 17 residues. Germline V gene data show CDR1 as PRHDT and CDR2 as FYEKMQ (reference sequence). This CDR3 is CASSSPTSASDRREQFF. CDR3 nucleotide sequence: TGTGCCAGCAGCTCCCCGACTAGCGCCTCCGATCGGCGAGAGCAGTTCTTC.

The J gene is TRBJ1-2, the V gene TRBV6-5, with D perhaps TRBD1 (6 bases). Per the germline V gene, CDR1 is MNHEY and CDR2 is SVGAGI. There are 13 residues in the CDR3. V lost 8 bases and J 3 bases, leaving 13 bases between the germline ends. The CDR3 loop is CASWGQGDYGYTF. The CDR3 DNA is TGTGCCAGCTGGGGGCAGGGCGACTATGGCTACACCTTC.